This T cell receptor (beta chain) was retrieved from a study of naive and memory T cell subsets. Overall study results and limits: A few larger clonotypes appeared in naive repertoires, especially CD8, possibly memory cells re-expressing CD45RA. Each distinct alpha or beta sequence counts as one clonotype.

Notes on this clonotype: Its antigen is as yet unknown.

Alpha and beta libraries were amplified separately from the second PCR onward. CD4+ T cell IFNgamma after overnight CMV lysate exposure gave donor CMV status. Cells stained for CD3, CD4, CD8, CD45RA and CD27 were sorted into four subsets. The V and J ends lost 1 base and 4 bases, in that order; junction bases with no gene match: 4. The germline CDR1 and CDR2 sequences are MDHEN and SYDVKM. CDR3 length: 14 amino acids. The beta constant-region primer was an equimolar mix of two oligonucleotides covering TRBC1 and TRBC2. Ligated cDNA was amplified by four rounds of PCR with nested alpha and beta constant-region primers and SP2. TCRdb processed the UMI-ligation and nested PCR reads anew with MiXCR; each CDR3 protein has one entry. Among around 140,000 distinct CDR3 sequences listed, approximately 20% were seen once.

The receptor was isolated from a human donor in good health. The chain couples TRBV28 to TRBJ2-7, with TRBD2 matching over 7 bases. Sequencing used naive CD8+ T cells from blood. As DNA, the CDR3 is TGTGCCAGCAGTTTATTCGGGGGGATGTACGAGCAGTACTTC. Protein product: CASSLFGGMYEQYF. Full variable domain (remainder filled in from reference TRBV28 and TRBJ2-7): DVKVTQSSRYLVKRTGEKVFLECVQDMDHENMFWYRQDPGLGLRLIYFSYDVKMKEKGDIPEGYSVSREKKERFSLILESASTNQTSMYLCASSLFGGMYEQYFGPGTRLTVT.